What follows is one T cell receptor (beta chain) and its context. The antigen is undetermined. This sample is drawn from a study of T cells in narcolepsy. Study results and limitations: Reportedly, autoreactive clonotypes were serially detected in patients' blood but not controls'.

Measured with immunoSEQ multiplex PCR; TCRdb has only the in-frame clones, and not every one. The repertoire holds tens of thousands of clones, with about 86% as singletons. Looked up from germline, CDR1 is SGHTA and CDR2 is FQGNSA. The junction had 3 bases not matched to a gene; V was cut back by 3 bases and J by 2 bases. This CDR3 has 14 amino acids. The sequence derives from a human donor with narcolepsy. The chain recombines TRBV7-2 with TRBJ2-5; 7 positions agree with TRBD2. Sequenced sample: CD45RA- memory CD4+ T cells from PBMCs. The CDR3 DNA sequence: TGTGCCAGCAGCTTCCGGACTAGACAAGAGACCCAGTACTTC. This codes for CASSFRTRQETQYF.